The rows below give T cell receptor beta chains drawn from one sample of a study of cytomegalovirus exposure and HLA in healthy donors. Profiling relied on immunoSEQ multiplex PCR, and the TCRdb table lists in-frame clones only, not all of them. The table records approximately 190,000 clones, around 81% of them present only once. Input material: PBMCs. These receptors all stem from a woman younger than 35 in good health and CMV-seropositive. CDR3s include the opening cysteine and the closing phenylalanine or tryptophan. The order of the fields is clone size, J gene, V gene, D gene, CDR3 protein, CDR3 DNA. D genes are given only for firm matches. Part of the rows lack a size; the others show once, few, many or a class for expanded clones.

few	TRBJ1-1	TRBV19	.	CASSWANTEAFF	TGTGCCAGTAGTTGGGCGAACACTGAAGCTTTCTTT
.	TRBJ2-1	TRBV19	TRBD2	CASRIGGDYNEQFF	TGTGCCAGTAGAATTGGGGGGGATTACAATGAGCAGTTCTTC
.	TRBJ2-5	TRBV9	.	CASSVGGARGETQYF	TGTGCCAGCAGCGTAGGGGGGGCGCGGGGGGAGACCCAGTACTTC
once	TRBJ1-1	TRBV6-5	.	CASSTGFGTEAFF	TGTGCCAGCAGCACAGGGTTTGGCACTGAAGCTTTCTTT
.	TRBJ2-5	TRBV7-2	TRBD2	CASSLGGGGETQYF	TGTGCCAGCAGCTTAGGCGGGGGTGGGGAGACCCAGTACTTC
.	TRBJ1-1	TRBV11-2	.	CASSLNRNTEAFF	TGTGCCAGCAGCTTAAACAGGAACACTGAAGCTTTCTTT
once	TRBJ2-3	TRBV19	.	CASSKLTGGTDTQYF	TGTGCCAGTAGTAAGTTAACAGGAGGCACAGATACGCAGTATTTT
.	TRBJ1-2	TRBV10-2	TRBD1	CASSDPTGAVYGYTF	TGCGCCAGCAGTGACCCGACAGGGGCGGTCTATGGCTACACCTTC
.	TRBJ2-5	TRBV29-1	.	CSLVHPDQTQYF	TGCAGCCTAGTCCATCCTGACCAGACCCAGTACTTC
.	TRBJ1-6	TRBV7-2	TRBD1	CASSFGTGYNSPLHF	TGTGCCAGCAGCTTTGGGACAGGTTATAATTCACCCCTCCACTTT
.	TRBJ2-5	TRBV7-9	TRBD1	CASSLEETGRETQYF	TGTGCCAGCAGCTTAGAGGAGACAGGGCGAGAGACCCAGTACTTC
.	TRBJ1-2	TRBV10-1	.	CASSGLDGVRSLGYGYTF	TGCGCCAGCAGTGGCTTAGACGGAGTTCGGAGTTTGGGCTATGGCTACACCTTC
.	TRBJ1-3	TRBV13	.	CASSGGGTSGNTIYF	TGTGCCAGCAGCGGGGGGGGTACTTCTGGAAACACCATATATTTT
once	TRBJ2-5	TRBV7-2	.	CASSPRQVVQETQYF	TGTGCCAGCAGCCCACGACAGGTCGTCCAAGAGACCCAGTACTTC
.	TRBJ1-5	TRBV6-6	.	CASSYPGTTSNQPQHF	TGTGCCAGCAGTTACCCGGGGACAACTAGCAATCAGCCCCAGCATTTT
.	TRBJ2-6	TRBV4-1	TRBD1	CASSQGQARGGANVLTF	TGCGCCAGCAGCCAGGGACAGGCCCGGGGTGGGGCCAACGTCCTGACTTTC
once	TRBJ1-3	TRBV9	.	CASSVTPHSAVSGNTIYF	TGTGCCAGCAGCGTCACCCCACATAGCGCGGTCTCTGGAAACACCATATATTTT
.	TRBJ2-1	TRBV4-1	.	CASSQDYGREIYNEQFF	TGCGCCAGCAGCCAAGACTATGGTCGGGAGATTTACAATGAGCAGTTCTTC
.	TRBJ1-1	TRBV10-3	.	CAISGGQEAFF	TGTGCCATCAGTGGAGGGCAGGAAGCTTTCTTT
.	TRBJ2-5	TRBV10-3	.	CAISEAYQETQYF	TGTGCCATCAGTGAGGCGTACCAAGAGACCCAGTACTTC
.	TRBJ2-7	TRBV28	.	CASSPDSYEQYF	TGTGCCAGCAGCCCCGACAGCTACGAGCAGTACTTC
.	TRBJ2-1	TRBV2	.	CASSVQRQTICNEQFF	TGTGCCAGCAGTGTCCAGAGACAGACAATTTGCAATGAGCAGTTCTTC
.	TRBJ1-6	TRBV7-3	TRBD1	CASSLGQAYNSPLHF	TGTGCCAGCAGCTTAGGACAGGCTTATAATTCACCCCTCCACTTT
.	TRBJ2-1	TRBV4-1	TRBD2	CASSWTSGAGNEQFF	TGCGCCAGCAGTTGGACGAGCGGGGCCGGGAATGAGCAGTTCTTC